This T cell receptor beta chain emerged from a study of T-cell memory formation after mild COVID-19. Study overall: Largely, the TCR clusters proved donor specific. General study results and limits: Of the contracting clones, CD4+ ones lay mainly in CM and EM, and CD8+ ones in EMRA. Clones contracting across day 15 to 85 had a balanced CD4/CD8 profile; later expanding clones leaned CD4+.

Barcoded TCR alpha and TCR beta cDNA libraries with UMIs came from 5'RACE using constant-segment primers. TCRdb passed the 5' RACE reads through MiXCR, listing each CDR3 protein once. The sample has 120,000 to 150,000 distinct CDR3 sequences, roughly 6.2% seen once; the top ten hold about 1.9%. V gave up 5 bases and J gave up 0 bases, with 14 bases separating them. Germline CDR1 and CDR2: MNHNY and SVGAGI (reference sequence). CDR3 length equals 17 residues. In its sample, this clonotype was seen many times. The antigen remains unidentified. Sequencing used PBMCs or a T cell subset sorted from them (not recorded which). The sequence was obtained from an adult woman who had mild COVID-19 (a few samples of this study predate the infection). Cell type and time point are not known. This sequence joins TRBV6-6 and TRBJ1-6; no definite D call. The CDR3 sequence is CASSVGPQSSYNSPLHF. The DNA for the CDR3 is TGTGCCAGCAGTGTAGGGCCGCAGAGCTCCTATAATTCACCCCTCCACTTT.